The entry below describes one TCR beta chain. Its antigen remains unknown. The CDR3 totals 18 residues. Method: immunoSEQ multiplex PCR; TCRdb's copy keeps in-frame clones and lacks some. The data show about 86,000 clones, with 85% seen just once and roughly 2.2% held by the top ten. This sample stems from a study of a mutant IDH1 vaccine in newly diagnosed glioma. Study details: Eight vaccine injections were given to patients in weeks 1, 3, 5, 7, 11, 15, 19 and 23. Investigators started vaccination 4-6 weeks after radiotherapy alone, or with temozolomide cycles. Study-wide results and limits: A vaccine-induced immune response developed in around 94% of the patients. Shifts in the top peripheral T cell clonotypes seemed unrelated to pseudoprogression.

Time point: week 23, last vaccination. A 20-mer mutant IDH1 peptide at 300 ug was injected subcutaneously with topical imiquimod. The sample in question was PBMCs, obtained from a glioma patient whose treatment included an IDH1 peptide vaccine. The V and J genes are TRBV21-1 and TRBJ2-3; the DNA was not used to check the table's D call, TRBD2. TRBV21-1 is classified as a pseudogene. This receptor was taken from a man younger than 40 with glioma. Some clones in this sample may be carry-over from other donors' samples. CDR3 in DNA: TGTGCCAGCAGCAAAGGCAGGGTAGCGGGGGGAGGGGCAGATACGCAGTATTTT. Protein product: CASSKGRVAGGGADTQYF.